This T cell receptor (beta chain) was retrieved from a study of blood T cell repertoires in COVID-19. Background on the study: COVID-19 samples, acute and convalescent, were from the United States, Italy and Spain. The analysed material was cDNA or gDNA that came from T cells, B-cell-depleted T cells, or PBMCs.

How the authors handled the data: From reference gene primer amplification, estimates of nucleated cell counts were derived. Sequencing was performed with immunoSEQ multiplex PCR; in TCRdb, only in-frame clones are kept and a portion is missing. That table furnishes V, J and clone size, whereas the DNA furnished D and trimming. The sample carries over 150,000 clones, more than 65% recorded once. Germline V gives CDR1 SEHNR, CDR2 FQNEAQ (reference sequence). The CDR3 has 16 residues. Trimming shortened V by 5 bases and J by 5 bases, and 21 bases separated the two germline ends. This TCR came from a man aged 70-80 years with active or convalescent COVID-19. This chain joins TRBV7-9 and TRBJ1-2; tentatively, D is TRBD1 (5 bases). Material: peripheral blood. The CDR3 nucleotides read TGTGCCAGCAGCCCTAGCGCTGGGGCCGTTGCATATGGCTACACCTTC. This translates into CASSPSAGAVAYGYTF.